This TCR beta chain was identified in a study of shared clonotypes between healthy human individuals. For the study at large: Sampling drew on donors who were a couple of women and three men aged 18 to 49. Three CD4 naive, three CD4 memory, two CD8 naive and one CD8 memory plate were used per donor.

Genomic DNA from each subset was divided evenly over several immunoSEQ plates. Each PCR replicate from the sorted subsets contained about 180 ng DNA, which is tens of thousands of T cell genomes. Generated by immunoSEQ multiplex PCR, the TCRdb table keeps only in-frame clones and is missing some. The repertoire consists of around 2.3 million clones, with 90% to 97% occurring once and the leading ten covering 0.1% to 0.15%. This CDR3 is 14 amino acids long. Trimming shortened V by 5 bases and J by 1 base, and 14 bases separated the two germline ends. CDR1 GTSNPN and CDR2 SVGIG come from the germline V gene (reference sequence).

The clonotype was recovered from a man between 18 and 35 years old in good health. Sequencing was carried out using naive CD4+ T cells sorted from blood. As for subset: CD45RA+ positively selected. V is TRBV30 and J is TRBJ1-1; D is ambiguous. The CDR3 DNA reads TGTGCCTGGGCCCACGCGGACGGGAACACTGAAGCTTTCTTT. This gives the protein CAWAHADGNTEAFF.